This passage covers 28 T cell receptor beta chains from one sample sequenced in a study of blood T cell repertoires in COVID-19. The method was immunoSEQ multiplex PCR; TCRdb's version includes in-frame clones alone and lacks a portion of them. The sample carries over 150,000 clones, around 78% recorded once. The sequenced sample was peripheral blood. These receptors were collected from an elderly man with acute or convalescent COVID-19.

The chain is built from TRBV6-5 and TRBJ2-3; no definite D call. The CDR3 sequence is 13 residues long. Germline V gives CDR1 MNHEY, CDR2 SVGAGI. Trimming removed 7 bases from V and 3 bases from J, with 11 bases in between. The CDR3 region is CASTGAGTDTQYF. As DNA, the CDR3 is TGTGCCAGCACCGGCGCCGGGACAGATACGCAGTATTTT.

This clone has a single count. V gene TRBV27 combines with J gene TRBJ1-1; D is uncertain. Germline CDR1 and CDR2: MNHEY and SMNVEV (reference sequence). This CDR3 has 15 amino acids. V dropped 2 bases and J dropped 1 base, with 11 bases sitting between them. The CDR3 loop is CASSLTVLRNTEAFF. In nucleotides, the CDR3 is TGTGCCAGCAGTTTAACCGTGCTTAGGAACACTGAAGCTTTCTTT.

The chain uses TRBV6-5 and TRBJ1-4; 7 bases agree with TRBD1. This CDR3 has 15 residues. With 0 bases clipped from V and 8 bases from J, the junction kept 6 bases outside the gene matches. Per germline, CDR1 MNHEY and CDR2 SVGAGI. CDR3 nucleotides: TGTGCCAGCAGTTACTCACAGGGGCCAGGGGAAAAACTGTTTTTT. Translated, it gives CASSYSQGPGEKLFF.

This clone was detected only a few times. This chain connects TRBV27 to TRBJ1-1; 7 bases agree with TRBD1. Germline V gene data show CDR1 as MNHEY and CDR2 as SMNVEV (reference sequence). The CDR3 loop spans 19 amino acids. Losses at the gene ends were 4 bases for V and 2 bases for J; bases not matched to a gene: 19. The chain's CDR3 is CASSSPSGQSLKGNTEAFF. The DNA of the CDR3 is TGTGCCAGCAGTTCCCCCTCGGGACAGTCATTAAAAGGCAACACTGAAGCTTTCTTT.

The chain recombines TRBV6-5 with TRBJ2-2; D is uncertain. CDR3 size: 15 residues. CDR1 and CDR2 from the germline V gene are MNHEY and SVGAGI. Trimming removed 6 bases at V and 1 base at J, with 12 bases between. The CDR3 is CASRSVRMNTGELFF. DNA of the CDR3: TGTGCCAGCAGGAGTGTGAGGATGAACACCGGGGAGCTGTTTTTT.

This clone was picked up a small number of times. The chain combines TRBV6-5 with TRBJ1-1; TRBD1 agrees at 9 bases. V lost 5 bases, J lost 3 bases, and 7 bases stayed unmatched. CDR1 MNHEY and CDR2 SVGAGI come from the germline V gene. There are 15 residues in the CDR3. The CDR3 coding sequence is TGTGCCAGCAGTATCTACAGGGGGCAGGACACTGAAGCTTTCTTT. It encodes CASSIYRGQDTEAFF.

This clone occurred a few times. This rearrangement joins TRBV3-1 (or the pseudogene TRBV3-2) to TRBJ2-1; 14 positions match TRBD2. Germline trimming cut 2 bases from V and 5 bases from J; bases unmatched to any gene: 11. The germline CDR1 and CDR2 sequences are LGHDT and YNNKEL (reference sequence). This CDR3 has 19 amino acids. This CDR3 reads CASSQYQTSGGAFDNEQFF. The CDR3 DNA reads TGTGCCAGCAGCCAATATCAGACTAGCGGGGGGGCCTTCGACAATGAGCAGTTCTTC.

The chain combines TRBV15 with TRBJ1-5; the match to TRBD1 covers 8 bases. The CDR3 spans 15 residues. J lost 8 bases, V lost 3 bases, and 9 bases had no gene match. The germline V gene encodes CDR1 LNHNV and CDR2 YYDKDF (reference sequence). CDR3: CATSREDRGVKPQHF. The CDR3, as DNA: TGTGCCACCAGCAGGGAAGACAGGGGAGTTAAGCCCCAGCATTTT. Together with reference TRBV15 and TRBJ1-5, the CDR3 gives the full variable domain: DAMVIQNPRYQVTQFGKPVTLSCSQTLNHNVMYWYQQKSSQAPKLLFHYYDKDFNNEADTPDNFQSRRPNTSFCFLDIRSPGLGDTAMYLCATSREDRGVKPQHFGDGTRLSIL.

J is TRBJ2-7 and V is TRBV2; 7 bases agree with TRBD2. V shed 2 bases and J 0 bases; nucleotides not matched to a gene: 7. The CDR3 spans 16 residues. Germline CDR1 and CDR2: SNHLY and FYNNEI. The CDR3 is CASSEQAAGTSYEQYF. CDR3 nucleotides: TGTGCCAGCAGTGAACAGGCAGCGGGGACCTCCTACGAGCAGTACTTC.

V and J are TRBV29-1 and TRBJ1-1, with 9 nucleotides matching TRBD1. The CDR3 runs 16 residues. With V trimmed by 6 bases and J by 4 bases, 15 bases remained unmatched. Germline V gene data show CDR1 as SQVTM and CDR2 as ANQGSEA. The CDR3 DNA reads TGCAGCGTCCTATTACTGGACAGGGGCGGGAGCACTGAAGCTTTCTTT. This codes for CSVLLLDRGGSTEAFF.

In this sample, this clone turned up a few times. The chain carries TRBV15 and TRBJ1-1; D ambiguous. Trimming left V 0 bases short and J 0 bases short, with 8 bases between. In germline, CDR1 is LNHNV, CDR2 YYDKDF (reference sequence). The CDR3 contains 15 residues. In DNA, the CDR3 is TGTGCCACCAGCAGAGATAGAGGCTTGAACACTGAAGCTTTCTTT. Its translation: CATSRDRGLNTEAFF.

This CDR3 is CAITSRGWGQYV. Written as DNA, the CDR3 is TGTGCCATCACATCACGGGGTTGGGGGCAGTACGTC. The rearrangement links TRBV10-3 to TRBJ2-7; maybe TRBD2 (5 bases). The germline gives CDR1 ENHRY, CDR2 SYGVKD. CDR3 size: 12 residues. V lost 7 bases and J 9 bases, leaving 16 bases between the germline ends.

The chain uses TRBV27 and TRBJ1-2; TRBD1 might be the D (6 bases). V dropped 5 bases and J dropped 8 bases, with 21 bases sitting between them. The germline gives CDR1 MNHEY, CDR2 SMNVEV (reference sequence). The CDR3 consists of 15 residues. CDR3 sequence: CASSLFSSDRFGYTF. CDR3 coding DNA: TGTGCCAGCAGTCTCTTCTCATCGGACAGATTCGGCTACACCTTC.

The CDR3 coding sequence is TGTGCCAGTAGTACGCTAGGACTAGCGGGAGAGACCCAGTACTTC. Amino acid sequence: CASSTLGLAGETQYF. The chain combines TRBV19 with TRBJ2-5; TRBD2 matches 11 bases. This CDR3 is built from 15 residues. The germline gives CDR1 LNHDA, CDR2 SQIVND (reference sequence). The V gene end was trimmed by 4 bases and the J gene end by 4 bases; junction bases not matched to a gene: 5.

In DNA, the CDR3 is TGTGCCAGCAGCCATCAGGGAAGTCAGCCCCAGCATTTT. Protein sequence: CASSHQGSQPQHF. The chain employs TRBV27 and TRBJ1-5, with D possibly TRBD1 on 5 matching bases. CDR3 length: 13 residues. Trimming left V 6 bases short and J 6 bases short, with 12 bases between. Germline V gene lookup returns CDR1 MNHEY and CDR2 SMNVEV (reference sequence).

The chain recombines TRBV9 with TRBJ2-2; D remains unclear. Germline CDR1 and CDR2: SGDLS and YYNGEE. The V end lost 4 bases, the J end lost 6 bases, and 16 bases lay between the germline ends. The CDR3 extends over 15 amino acids. The CDR3 sequence: CASSSVFAAAGELFF. CDR3 nucleotide sequence: TGTGCCAGCAGCTCTGTGTTCGCGGCGGCCGGGGAGCTGTTTTTT.

The chain recombines TRBV19 with TRBJ2-2, with a tentative D call TRBD2 (5 bases). There are 15 residues in the CDR3. Trimming removed 0 bases from V and 6 bases from J, with 11 bases in between. CDR1 is LNHDA, CDR2 SQIVND, per germline (reference sequence). CDR3 DNA: TGTGCCAGTAGTATAGACCCCACGCGGGCCGGGGAGCTGTTTTTT. This sequence encodes CASSIDPTRAGELFF.

This chain connects TRBV11-2 to TRBJ1-1, with no clear D. V lost 3 bases and J lost 1, with 6 bases in between. The CDR3 has 13 residues. In germline, CDR1 is SGHAT, CDR2 FQNNGV. The CDR3 DNA sequence: TGTGCCAGCAGCTTTGGCAGGAACACTGAAGCTTTCTTT. Amino acid sequence: CASSFGRNTEAFF.

The chain uses TRBV11-2 and TRBJ1-5, with 9 nucleotides matching TRBD1. CDR1 and CDR2 from the germline V gene are SGHAT and FQNNGV. V dropped 5 bases and J dropped 4; count of bases not matched to a gene: 3. This CDR3 has 14 amino acids. The CDR3 region is CASSVTGGNQPQHF. CDR3 nucleotide sequence: TGTGCCAGCAGCGTGACAGGGGGGAATCAGCCCCAGCATTTT. The whole variable domain, filled in from reference TRBV11-2 and TRBJ1-5, reads EAGVAQSPRYKIIEKRQSVAFWCNPISGHATLYWYQQILGQGPKLLIQFQNNGVVDDSQLPKDRFSAERLKGVDSTLKIQPAKLEDSAVYLCASSVTGGNQPQHFGDGTRLSIL.

Concerning this clone itself: The junction departs from the called germline gene at one end, perhaps through a read error. The chain combines TRBV5-4 with TRBJ2-3; 9 bases map to TRBD2. The CDR3 runs to 14 residues. CDR1 and CDR2 (germline): SGHNT, YYREEE (reference sequence). The CDR3 DNA reads TGTGCCAGCAGCTTTGAAGAGGGGACTAGCCATGGACATTTT. It encodes CASSFEEGTSHGHF.

The rearrangement links TRBV5-1 to TRBJ2-1, with D possibly TRBD2 on 5 matching bases. The CDR3 totals 15 residues. Germline V lookup: CDR1 SGHRS, CDR2 YFSETQ. V was clipped by 2 bases and J by 2 bases, with 11 bases between them. CDR3 amino acids: CASSFSGEAYNEQFF. The CDR3 DNA follows: TGCGCCAGCAGCTTTTCCGGGGAAGCCTACAATGAGCAGTTCTTC.

The CDR3 nucleotides read TGTGCCAGCAGCGTGGGGCCTAGCGCAGATACGCAGTATTTT. As protein: CASSVGPSADTQYF. V is TRBV7-2 and J is TRBJ2-3; D perhaps matches TRBD2 (6 bases). In germline, CDR1 is SGHTA, CDR2 FQGNSA. The CDR3 runs 14 residues. The V and J ends lost 5 bases and 4 bases respectively, with 13 bases between them.

This chain connects TRBV2 to TRBJ2-7; 8 bases line up with TRBD2. J was trimmed by 6 bases and V by 6 bases; bases with no gene match: 7. The germline V gene has CDR1 SNHLY and CDR2 FYNNEI. This CDR3 has 13 residues. CDR3 sequence reads: CASRATGGFEQYV. CDR3 sequence (DNA): TGTGCCAGCAGGGCAACGGGGGGGTTCGAGCAGTACGTC.

The chain uses TRBV7-3 and TRBJ1-1; D not certain. Germline assignment: CDR1 SGHTA and CDR2 FQGTGA. V was shortened by 5 bases and J by 0 bases, with 13 bases between the two germline ends. The CDR3 is 15 amino acids. CDR3 sequence reads: CASSPYAGMNTEAFF. Written as DNA, the CDR3 is TGTGCCAGCAGCCCCTACGCGGGGATGAACACTGAAGCTTTCTTT.

This clone has only a few counts. The rearrangement links TRBV3-1 (or the pseudogene TRBV3-2) to TRBJ1-1; D unresolved. The germline V and J ends were trimmed by 4 bases and 4 bases, with 13 bases remaining between them. The CDR3 consists of 14 residues. Germline V gene lookup returns CDR1 LGHDT and CDR2 YNNKEL (reference sequence). As DNA, the CDR3 is TGTGCCAGCAGCCGGGCGGGTGGGATCACTGAAGCTTTCTTT. Protein product: CASSRAGGITEAFF.

This sequence joins TRBV6-5 and TRBJ1-4, with TRBD1 matching over 8 bases. CDR3 length: 15 residues. The J segment lost 2 bases and the V segment lost 6 bases, leaving 5 bases of the junction unmatched. The V gene's germline CDR1 is MNHEY and CDR2 SVGAGI. CDR3 in DNA: TGTGCCAGCAGGATGACAGGGGCTACTAATGAAAAACTGTTTTTT. Encoded protein: CASRMTGATNEKLFF.

This chain joins TRBV30 and TRBJ2-7; D remains ambiguous. Looked up from germline, CDR1 is GTSNPN and CDR2 is SVGIG (reference sequence). The germline V and J ends were trimmed by 1 base and 1 base, with 11 bases remaining between them. The CDR3 contains 14 residues. Written as DNA, the CDR3 is TGTGCCTGGAGTGGCCAGAAATGGTCCTACGAGCAGTACTTC. This encodes CAWSGQKWSYEQYF.

The CDR3 DNA reads as TGTGCCAGCAGCTTGGGACTCCGGGGCACTGAAGCTTTCTTT. It yields the protein CASSLGLRGTEAFF. The chain couples TRBV7-8 to TRBJ1-1; D might be TRBD1 (5 bases). The CDR3 sequence is 14 residues long. Deletions cut 3 bases from V and 4 bases from J, with 12 bases between. Looked up from germline, CDR1 is SGHVS and CDR2 is FQNEAQ.